Listed below are T cell receptor beta chains from one sample, sequenced in a study of T cell repertoires in aging, cancer and after chemotherapy. TCRdb re-analysed the multiplex PCR reads in MiXCR, keeping a single row per CDR3 protein. Of approximately 9,500 distinct CDR3 sequences listed, less than 30% are singletons. Sequenced material: blood. Every receptor here comes from a human donor in good health. CDR3s include the opening cysteine and the closing phenylalanine or tryptophan. D genes are given only for firm matches. A row's size may be missing; if present it is once, few, many or a size class.

v_gene: TRBV6-1
d_gene: TRBD1
abundance: -
j_gene: TRBJ2-3
CDR3aa: CASSAGTGHTDTQYF

v_gene: TRBV19
d_gene: -
abundance: medium-sized
j_gene: TRBJ2-3
CDR3aa: CASSRDSLDTQYF

v_gene: TRBV6-2/TRBV6-3
d_gene: -
abundance: -
j_gene: TRBJ2-7
CDR3aa: CASAWTPTYEQYF

v_gene: TRBV12-3/TRBV12-4
d_gene: TRBD1
abundance: -
j_gene: TRBJ2-1
CDR3aa: CASSTGTGGEEQFF

v_gene: TRBV28
d_gene: TRBD2
abundance: few
j_gene: TRBJ2-3
CDR3aa: CASSTLANTDTQYF

v_gene: TRBV7-7
d_gene: -
abundance: -
j_gene: TRBJ2-2
CDR3aa: CASSLREGTGELFF

v_gene: TRBV5-1
d_gene: -
abundance: -
j_gene: TRBJ2-7
CDR3aa: CASSPSRNPEQYF

v_gene: TRBV6-2/TRBV6-3
d_gene: -
abundance: -
j_gene: TRBJ2-7
CDR3aa: CASRDDLLKGEQYF

v_gene: TRBV28
d_gene: -
abundance: few
j_gene: TRBJ2-6
CDR3aa: CASSLTYSSSGANVLTF

v_gene: TRBV6-2/TRBV6-3
d_gene: TRBD1
abundance: medium-sized
j_gene: TRBJ1-6
CDR3aa: CASSSTGTGVSSPLHF

v_gene: TRBV6-5
d_gene: -
abundance: -
j_gene: TRBJ1-3
CDR3aa: CASSPTGSRRNTIYF

v_gene: TRBV24-1
d_gene: -
abundance: -
j_gene: TRBJ1-2
CDR3aa: CATSDLGGVGYTF

v_gene: TRBV24-1
d_gene: TRBD1
abundance: few
j_gene: TRBJ1-4
CDR3aa: CATSDPGQGGEKLFF

v_gene: TRBV6-6
d_gene: -
abundance: few
j_gene: TRBJ1-2
CDR3aa: CASSYSGPGNYGYTF

v_gene: TRBV6-5
d_gene: TRBD2
abundance: medium-sized
j_gene: TRBJ2-7
CDR3aa: CASRYGLVPAYEQYF

v_gene: TRBV27
d_gene: -
abundance: few
j_gene: TRBJ1-5
CDR3aa: CASSLSGNEQPQHF

v_gene: TRBV7-3
d_gene: -
abundance: medium-sized
j_gene: TRBJ2-3
CDR3aa: CASSYGPADTQYF

v_gene: TRBV5-4
d_gene: -
abundance: medium-sized
j_gene: TRBJ2-7
CDR3aa: CASTPKGANEQYF

v_gene: TRBV12-3/TRBV12-4
d_gene: -
abundance: few
j_gene: TRBJ1-1
CDR3aa: CASSGDWNTEAFF

v_gene: TRBV20-1
d_gene: TRBD2
abundance: -
j_gene: TRBJ2-5
CDR3aa: CSAFTGTSGSPETQYF

v_gene: TRBV7-3
d_gene: -
abundance: -
j_gene: TRBJ1-3
CDR3aa: CASRQDNGNTIYF

v_gene: TRBV29-1
d_gene: TRBD1
abundance: -
j_gene: TRBJ1-2
CDR3aa: CSVEPPGTGDVNYGYTF

v_gene: TRBV29-1
d_gene: -
abundance: -
j_gene: TRBJ2-5
CDR3aa: CSVEAQGREETQYF

v_gene: TRBV6-5
d_gene: -
abundance: once
j_gene: TRBJ1-2
CDR3aa: CAISGREGKEGAF

v_gene: TRBV29-1
d_gene: TRBD1
abundance: medium-sized
j_gene: TRBJ1-1
CDR3aa: CSATGLGTEAFF

v_gene: TRBV6-5
d_gene: -
abundance: few
j_gene: TRBJ2-3
CDR3aa: CASSYGRRTDTQYF

v_gene: TRBV7-9
d_gene: TRBD1
abundance: -
j_gene: TRBJ2-1
CDR3aa: CASSRTGGAYNEQFF

v_gene: TRBV5-4
d_gene: TRBD1
abundance: few
j_gene: TRBJ2-2
CDR3aa: CASSLTGGTGELFF

v_gene: TRBV12-3/TRBV12-4
d_gene: -
abundance: -
j_gene: TRBJ1-1
CDR3aa: CASSWLGRNTEAFF

v_gene: TRBV20-1
d_gene: -
abundance: few
j_gene: TRBJ2-7
CDR3aa: CSARPKREPLSYEQYF

v_gene: TRBV20-1
d_gene: TRBD2
abundance: medium-sized
j_gene: TRBJ2-7
CDR3aa: CSAIRLAESYEQYF

v_gene: TRBV24-1
d_gene: TRBD1
abundance: once
j_gene: TRBJ2-7
CDR3aa: CATSASGQGYYEQYF

v_gene: TRBV6-1
d_gene: TRBD2
abundance: medium-sized
j_gene: TRBJ2-1
CDR3aa: CASSEREGSYNEQFF

v_gene: TRBV20-1
d_gene: TRBD2
abundance: few
j_gene: TRBJ2-2
CDR3aa: CSAKRTSGNTGELFF

v_gene: TRBV4-1
d_gene: TRBD2
abundance: -
j_gene: TRBJ2-5
CDR3aa: CASSQVNMGLAGGETQYF

v_gene: TRBV5-1
d_gene: -
abundance: few
j_gene: TRBJ1-4
CDR3aa: CASRFVDRTSEKLFF

v_gene: TRBV4-2
d_gene: TRBD2
abundance: -
j_gene: TRBJ2-1
CDR3aa: CASSQETSGGGSGEQFF

v_gene: TRBV5-4
d_gene: -
abundance: few
j_gene: TRBJ1-3
CDR3aa: CASSLEIRTGNTGNTIYF

v_gene: TRBV4-1
d_gene: -
abundance: -
j_gene: TRBJ2-7
CDR3aa: CASSQSVLSYEQYF

v_gene: TRBV7-9
d_gene: -
abundance: -
j_gene: TRBJ1-1
CDR3aa: CASSTPFRNTEAFF

v_gene: TRBV28
d_gene: -
abundance: -
j_gene: TRBJ2-3
CDR3aa: CASSLNRGGRAADTQYF

v_gene: TRBV19
d_gene: TRBD2
abundance: -
j_gene: TRBJ2-2
CDR3aa: CASRSREVTGELFF

v_gene: TRBV5-4
d_gene: TRBD2
abundance: few
j_gene: TRBJ2-2
CDR3aa: CASSSLAGQSGGELFF

v_gene: TRBV6-4
d_gene: -
abundance: -
j_gene: TRBJ2-3
CDR3aa: CASSVVAASTDTQYF

v_gene: TRBV14
d_gene: -
abundance: few
j_gene: TRBJ1-1
CDR3aa: CASSQDLRGLNTEAFF

v_gene: TRBV2
d_gene: -
abundance: few
j_gene: TRBJ2-7
CDR3aa: CASSLDWQGEQYF

v_gene: TRBV6-1
d_gene: TRBD2
abundance: -
j_gene: TRBJ2-3
CDR3aa: CVSSSLLGRVDDTQYF

v_gene: TRBV29-1
d_gene: -
abundance: large
j_gene: TRBJ2-7
CDR3aa: CSVADTAYEQYF

v_gene: TRBV12-3/TRBV12-4
d_gene: -
abundance: -
j_gene: TRBJ2-1
CDR3aa: CASGDNEQFF

v_gene: TRBV5-1
d_gene: TRBD2
abundance: -
j_gene: TRBJ2-7
CDR3aa: CASSPGLAERNSYEQYF